These T cell receptor beta chains were read from a single sample in a study of Tregs in tolerant kidney transplant recipients. Only in-frame clones appear in the TCRdb table, and some are missing; sequencing was by immunoSEQ multiplex PCR. This table has around 85,000 clones, 75% to 95% appearing once. This material consisted of Tregs from blood, taken before the transplant. The origin of the receptors is a human donor who received a combined kidney and bone marrow transplant. CDR3s include the opening cysteine and the closing phenylalanine or tryptophan. D genes are given only for firm matches. Clone size is given for some rows only: seen once, a few or many times, or a class if the clone is expanded.

14 | TRBJ2-7 | once | . | TRBV7-8 | CASSLGWQNYEQYF | TGTGCCAGCAGCTTAGGGTGGCAGAACTACGAGCAGTACTTC
16 | TRBJ2-7 | . | TRBD2 | TRBV7-2 | CASSPAGTSEFYEQYF | TGTGCCAGCAGCCCCGCCGGGACTAGCGAGTTTTACGAGCAGTACTTC
14 | TRBJ1-1 | . | . | TRBV29-1 | CSVERGARNTEAFF | TGCAGCGTTGAGAGGGGGGCTCGGAACACTGAAGCTTTCTTT
16 | TRBJ1-6 | . | TRBD1 | TRBV28 | CASTPGTGQGFSPLHF | TGTGCCAGCACCCCAGGGACCGGACAGGGGTTTTCACCCCTCCACTTT
15 | TRBJ1-5 | . | TRBD1 | TRBV27 | CASISRQGSNQPQHF | TGTGCCAGCATTTCGAGACAGGGCTCGAATCAGCCCCAGCATTTT
15 | TRBJ2-3 | . | . | TRBV28 | CASSSLPGSTDTQYF | TGTGCCAGCAGTTCCCTCCCCGGGAGCACAGATACGCAGTATTTT
15 | TRBJ2-1 | . | TRBD2 | TRBV2 | CASSEEVAGYNEQFF | TGTGCCAGCAGTGAGGAGGTAGCGGGGTACAATGAGCAGTTCTTC
11 | TRBJ2-7 | . | . | TRBV30 | CAWGQTYEQYF | TGTGCCTGGGGACAGACCTACGAGCAGTACTTC
16 | TRBJ2-1 | . | TRBD2 | TRBV11-3 | CASSLFSGSGNNEQFF | TGTGCCAGCAGCTTGTTTAGCGGGAGCGGAAACAATGAGCAGTTCTTC
15 | TRBJ2-7 | . | TRBD2 | TRBV7-3 | CASSLLAGASYEQYF | TGTGCCAGCAGCCTACTAGCGGGGGCTTCCTACGAGCAGTACTTC
14 | TRBJ2-5 | . | . | TRBV6-1 | CASSDNWGRETQYF | TGTGCCAGCAGTGACAACTGGGGCCGGGAGACCCAGTACTTC
16 | TRBJ2-4 | . | . | TRBV5-1 | CASSLAVGTAKNIQYF | TGCGCCAGCAGCTTGGCCGTGGGGACGGCCAAAAACATTCAGTACTTC
15 | TRBJ1-5 | . | . | TRBV28 | CASSRTGFSNQPQHF | TGTGCCAGCAGTCGAACAGGGTTTAGCAATCAGCCCCAGCATTTT
15 | TRBJ2-7 | . | . | TRBV28 | CASSLVSQGPYEQYF | TGTGCCAGCAGTTTAGTTTCTCAGGGACCCTACGAGCAGTACTTC
14 | TRBJ1-5 | . | . | TRBV19 | CASSMAGGNQPQHF | TGTGCCAGTAGTATGGCAGGAGGCAATCAGCCCCAGCATTTT
17 | TRBJ2-2 | . | . | TRBV7-8 | CASSPTPGTENTGELFF | TGTGCCAGCAGCCCCACCCCCGGGACTGAGAACACCGGGGAGCTGTTTTTT
15 | TRBJ2-7 | . | . | TRBV18 | CASSTSYGPRDEQYF | TGTGCCAGCTCAACCTCCTACGGCCCCAGGGACGAGCAGTACTTC
16 | TRBJ1-2 | . | . | TRBV30 | CAWSSIFAQANYGYTF | TGTGCCTGGAGCTCAATCTTTGCACAGGCTAACTATGGCTACACCTTC
18 | TRBJ2-5 | . | . | TRBV4-2 | CASSQAGGMDSPTRAQYF | TGTGCCAGCAGCCAAGCAGGGGGGATGGACAGTCCGACGAGAGCCCAGTACTTC
16 | TRBJ2-3 | . | . | TRBV4-2 | CASSQDLSPPLHTQYF | TGTGCCAGCAGCCAAGATCTTAGCCCCCCGCTACATACGCAGTATTTT
15 | TRBJ1-2 | . | . | TRBV21-1 | CASSKLSRQGSGYTF | TGTGCCAGCAGCAAATTGTCTCGACAGGGCTCTGGCTACACCTTC
17 | TRBJ2-1 | . | TRBD2 | TRBV9 | CASSVEGLAGSYNEQFF | TGTGCCAGCAGCGTAGAAGGACTAGCGGGGTCCTACAATGAGCAGTTCTTC
14 | TRBJ2-7 | . | TRBD1 | TRBV11-1 | CASSRTGGSYEQYF | TGTGCCAGCAGCCGGACAGGGGGGTCCTACGAGCAGTACTTC
15 | TRBJ2-7 | . | . | TRBV6-6 | CASGISRDQPYEQYF | TGTGCCAGCGGTATCAGCAGGGACCAGCCCTACGAGCAGTACTTC
15 | TRBJ2-3 | . | TRBD2 | TRBV5-4 | CASSPSGSRSDTQYF | TGTGCCAGCAGCCCTAGCGGGAGTCGATCAGATACGCAGTATTTT
15 | TRBJ2-3 | . | TRBD2 | TRBV5-4 | CASSSRTSGADTQYF | TGTGCCAGCAGCTCCCGAACTAGCGGGGCAGATACGCAGTATTTT
16 | TRBJ2-3 | . | TRBD2 | TRBV18 | CASSSPSGGGADTQYF | TGTGCCAGCTCATCCCCTAGCGGTGGTGGCGCAGATACGCAGTATTTT
17 | TRBJ2-2 | . | TRBD2 | TRBV11-3 | CASSSGLAGESTGELFF | TGTGCCAGCAGCTCGGGACTAGCGGGAGAGAGCACCGGGGAGCTGTTTTTT
11 | TRBJ1-4 | . | . | TRBV28 | CASRLRGKLFF | TGTGCCAGCAGGCTTCGAGGAAAACTGTTTTTT
15 | TRBJ2-3 | . | TRBD2 | TRBV2 | CASSERAGAGDTQYF | TGTGCCAGCAGTGAACGGGCGGGAGCAGGAGATACGCAGTATTTT
19 | TRBJ2-2 | . | TRBD2 | TRBV5-1 | CASSFGAQGGLAGTGELFF | TGCGCCAGCAGCTTCGGGGCCCAGGGGGGACTAGCGGGCACCGGGGAGCTGTTTTTT
13 | TRBJ1-2 | . | . | TRBV5-1 | CASSLDRNYGYTF | TGCGCCAGCAGCTTGGACAGAAACTATGGCTACACCTTC
16 | TRBJ2-1 | . | . | TRBV4-2 | CASSQGVIGPQGEQFF | TGTGCCAGCAGCCAAGGTGTGATCGGGCCCCAGGGTGAGCAGTTCTTC
13 | TRBJ1-1 | . | . | TRBV29-1 | CSVEGTPEREAFF | TGCAGCGTTGAAGGTACACCCGAGAGAGAAGCTTTCTTT
14 | TRBJ2-3 | once | . | TRBV6-4 | CASSPEGQTDTQYF | TGTGCCAGCAGTCCCGAGGGGCAAACAGATACGCAGTATTTT
16 | TRBJ1-1 | . | TRBD1 | TRBV19 | CASSPIDRGDSTEAFF | TGTGCCAGTAGTCCCATCGACAGGGGGGATTCCACTGAAGCTTTCTTT
13 | TRBJ2-4 | few | . | TRBV6-5 | CTAGESAKNIQYF | TGTACCGCCGGGGAGTCCGCCAAAAACATTCAGTACTTC
17 | TRBJ2-1 | once | TRBD2 | TRBV5-8 | CASSQYLAGDYYNEQFF | TGTGCCAGCAGCCAATATCTAGCGGGAGATTACTACAATGAGCAGTTCTTC
16 | TRBJ2-2 | . | TRBD1 | TRBV30 | CAWRLPGQGHTGELFF | TGTGCCTGGAGATTGCCGGGACAGGGACACACCGGGGAGCTGTTTTTT
16 | TRBJ2-6 | . | . | TRBV18 | CASSPRQSSGANVLTF | TGTGCCAGCTCACCGCGACAGTCCTCTGGGGCCAACGTCCTGACTTTC
14 | TRBJ2-3 | . | . | TRBV6-1 | CASSPAASVDTQYF | TGTGCCAGCAGTCCCGCCGCGTCAGTAGATACGCAGTATTTT
14 | TRBJ1-5 | . | TRBD1 | TRBV7-8 | CASSRDSLNQPQHF | TGTGCCAGCAGCCGGGACAGCCTCAATCAGCCCCAGCATTTT
15 | TRBJ2-7 | . | TRBD1 | TRBV9 | CASSPQDRGGHEQYF | TGTGCCAGCAGCCCTCAGGACAGGGGCGGTCACGAGCAGTACTTC
14 | TRBJ2-1 | . | . | TRBV7-2 | CASSLGGQPNEQFF | TGTGCCAGCAGCTTAGGAGGCCAACCTAATGAGCAGTTCTTC
19 | TRBJ2-4 | . | . | TRBV7-9 | CASSAFSRWGAGTKNIQYF | TGTGCCAGCAGCGCCTTCTCCCGATGGGGGGCTGGGACCAAAAACATTCAGTACTTC
13 | TRBJ2-3 | . | . | TRBV18 | CASSPTEADTQYF | TGTGCCAGCTCACCAACGGAGGCGGATACGCAGTATTTT
14 | TRBJ2-7 | . | TRBD1 | TRBV6-6 | CASSYRDRVYEQYF | TGTGCCAGCAGTTACAGGGACAGGGTTTACGAGCAGTACTTC
15 | TRBJ2-1 | once | TRBD2 | TRBV7-9 | CASTGAGGRYNEQFF | TGTGCCAGCACTGGAGCGGGAGGTCGCTACAATGAGCAGTTCTTC
13 | TRBJ2-5 | . | . | TRBV5-1 | CASSLGAHETQYF | TGCGCCAGCAGCTTGGGGGCGCATGAGACCCAGTACTTC
11 | TRBJ2-7 | . | . | TRBV20-1 | CSADKGGEQYF | TGCAGTGCTGATAAGGGCGGCGAGCAGTACTTC
18 | TRBJ2-1 | once | . | TRBV27 | CASSLSRGAGDLSGEQFF | TGTGCCAGCAGTTTATCCCGAGGAGCGGGTGACTTATCTGGTGAGCAGTTCTTC
17 | TRBJ2-5 | . | . | TRBV5-4 | CASSLGSGRGGGETQYF | TGTGCCAGCAGCTTGGGGAGTGGGCGGGGCGGAGGAGAGACCCAGTACTTC
14 | TRBJ2-7 | . | TRBD1 | TRBV6-6 | CASSRRDRGSEQYF | TGTGCCAGCAGCCGAAGGGACAGGGGCTCCGAGCAGTACTTC
15 | TRBJ2-7 | . | TRBD1 | TRBV7-3 | CASSGEAGGIYEQYF | TGTGCCAGCAGCGGGGAGGCAGGGGGCATCTACGAGCAGTACTTC
14 | TRBJ2-7 | . | . | TRBV10-3 | CAIRPDRSSYEQYF | TGTGCCATCAGACCGGACAGAAGCTCCTACGAGCAGTACTTC
12 | TRBJ1-1 | . | . | TRBV29-1 | CSVDIMNTEAFF | TGCAGCGTTGACATCATGAACACTGAAGCTTTCTTT
15 | TRBJ1-2 | . | . | TRBV30 | CAWNTNGMGARGYTF | TGTGCCTGGAATACTAATGGTATGGGGGCGCGAGGCTACACCTTC
15 | TRBJ1-5 | . | . | TRBV6-6 | CASSYSSDSNQPQHF | TGTGCCAGCAGTTACTCGAGTGATAGCAATCAGCCCCAGCATTTT